The 25 T cell receptor beta chains below come from one sample, sequenced in a study of T-cell memory formation after mild COVID-19. TCRdb re-called the 5' RACE reads through MiXCR, storing one row per CDR3 protein. The sample includes some 130,000 distinct CDR3 sequences, 5% to 6.5% of them seen just once. The sample comprised PBMCs or a T cell subset sorted from them (not recorded which). Source of these receptors: an adult woman who had mild COVID-19 (a few samples of this study predate the infection). Cell type and time point are not known.

The chain uses TRBV5-1 and TRBJ2-1; TRBD2 agrees at 13 bases. Per germline, CDR1 SGHRS and CDR2 YFSETQ. The CDR3 sequence is 17 residues long. J was trimmed by 8 bases and V by 4 bases; bases with no gene match: 12. The CDR3: CASSARTSGSLIHEQFF. The CDR3 DNA follows: TGCGCCAGCAGCGCCCGGACTAGCGGGAGTCTTATACATGAGCAGTTCTTC.

This clonotype came up many times. CDR3 loop: CASSQTRQGPQFF. The CDR3 DNA follows: TGTGCCAGCAGCCAAACGCGACAGGGGCCCCAGTTCTTC. The V call is TRBV4-2, the J call TRBJ2-1; TRBD1 agrees at 8 bases. The CDR3 has 13 amino acids. The ends lost 2 bases at V and 13 bases at J; junction bases unmatched: 7. Germline CDR1 and CDR2: LGHNA and YNFKEQ.

This clonotype was seen at least ten times. The chain links TRBV29-1 to TRBJ2-1; 7 nucleotides line up with TRBD2. The CDR3 consists of 12 residues. Germline trimming cut 4 bases from V and 7 bases from J; bases unmatched to any gene: 4. CDR1 SQVTM and CDR2 ANQGSEA come from the germline V gene. CDR3 protein: CSVGVAGNEQFF. The CDR3 DNA follows: TGCAGCGTTGGGGTAGCGGGTAATGAGCAGTTCTTC.

The chain is built from TRBV12-3 or TRBV12-4 and TRBJ2-1; 9 bases line up with TRBD2. CDR3 length equals 15 residues. Losses at the gene ends were 6 bases for V and 2 bases for J; bases not matched to a gene: 5. The CDR3 bases are TGTGCCAGCAGGGCGCTAGCGGGGCCCTACAATGAGCAGTTCTTC. Protein product: CASRALAGPYNEQFF.

The CDR3 here is CASSVPGGAEEKLFF. CDR3 nucleotides: TGTGCCAGCAGCGTACCAGGGGGCGCGGAAGAAAAACTGTTTTTT. The chain is built from TRBV5-6 and TRBJ1-4; TRBD1 matches at 8 bases. V lost 4 bases, J lost 8 bases, and 10 bases stayed unmatched. Germline V gene data show CDR1 as SGHDT and CDR2 as YYEEEE. The CDR3 totals 15 residues. The whole variable domain, remainder taken from reference TRBV5-6 and TRBJ1-4, is DAGVTQSPTHLIKTRGQQVTLRCSPKSGHDTVSWYQQALGQGPQFIFQYYEEEERQRGNFPDRFSGHQFPNYSSELNVNALLLGDSALYLCASSVPGGAEEKLFFGSGTQLSVL.

Worth noting for this clonotype: With a much larger clone just one base away, this may be a read error. This chain links TRBV7-2 with TRBJ2-3, with 7 bases that match TRBD1. Germline CDR1 SGHTA, CDR2 FQGNSA. The length of the CDR3 is 13 residues. The V gene end was trimmed by 4 bases and the J gene end by 11 bases; junction bases not matched to a gene: 9. In DNA form, the CDR3 reads TGTGCCAGCAGCTCTAGGGGACAGATGGGGCAGTATTTT. Residues: CASSSRGQMGQYF. The full variable domain, rest sourced from reference TRBV7-2 and TRBJ2-3, is GAGVSQSPSNKVTEKGKDVELRCDPISGHTALYWYRQSLGQGLEFLIYFQGNSAPDKSGLPSDRFSAERTGGSVSTLTIQRTQQEDSAVYLCASSSRGQMGQYFGPGTRLTVL.

The chain carries TRBV5-1 and TRBJ1-6, with 8 bases identical to TRBD1. Germline V CDR1 and CDR2: SGHRS, YFSETQ. This CDR3 has 14 residues. V gave up 5 bases and J gave up 6 bases; unmatched junction bases: 4. The CDR3 protein is CASRPDRGNSPLHF. CDR3 sequence (DNA): TGCGCCAGCAGGCCTGACAGGGGTAATTCACCCCTCCACTTT.

This clonotype appeared a few times. The chain uses TRBV5-1 and TRBJ2-1, with D tentatively TRBD1 (5 bases). Germline V CDR1 and CDR2: SGHRS, YFSETQ. V lost 4 bases, J lost 10 bases, and 15 bases lay in between. The CDR3 runs to 13 residues. In DNA form, the CDR3 reads TGCGCCAGCAGCGTAAACAGGCAAAAAGAGCAGTTCTTC. Protein sequence: CASSVNRQKEQFF.

This clonotype was observed a few times. The rearrangement joins TRBV5-1 to TRBJ2-3; the match to TRBD2 covers 11 bases. The CDR3 loop spans 15 amino acids. Germline CDR1 reads SGHRS; CDR2 reads YFSETQ. The V gene end was trimmed by 4 bases and the J gene end by 4 bases; junction bases not matched to a gene: 5. Written as DNA, the CDR3 is TGCGCCAGCAGCCTGGGACTAGCGGCCTCAGATACGCAGTATTTT. It codes for CASSLGLAASDTQYF. Variable domain in full (rest from reference TRBV5-1 and TRBJ2-3): KAGVTQTPRYLIKTRGQQVTLSCSPISGHRSVSWYQQTPGQGLQFLFEYFSETQRNKGNFPGRFSGRQFSNSRSEMNVSTLELGDSALYLCASSLGLAASDTQYFGPGTRLTVL.

This clonotype appeared a few times. The rearrangement links TRBV19 to TRBJ2-5, with D perhaps matching TRBD2 (5 bases). In germline, CDR1 is LNHDA, CDR2 SQIVND (reference sequence). Between the trimmed V and J ends, which lost 7 bases and 1 base, there was a span of 19 bases. The CDR3 sequence is 16 residues long. This CDR3 reads CASTESGPGAQETQYF. Here the CDR3 DNA reads TGTGCCAGTACGGAGAGCGGCCCAGGCGCCCAAGAGACCCAGTACTTC.

This clonotype showed up many times. V usage is TRBV20-1 and J usage is TRBJ1-5; D might be TRBD1 (5 bases). CDR1 and CDR2 (germline): DFQATT, SNEGSKA (reference sequence). V was clipped by 6 bases and J by 3 bases, with 18 bases between them. The CDR3 has 15 residues. This chain's CDR3 is CSANTGVPTNQPQHF. The CDR3 DNA is TGCAGTGCGAACACGGGGGTGCCCACCAATCAGCCCCAGCATTTT.

This clonotype showed up many times. The chain combines TRBV5-1 with TRBJ2-1; D gene unclear. The germline V gene encodes CDR1 SGHRS and CDR2 YFSETQ. V lost 4 bases and J 8 bases, leaving 19 bases between the germline ends. The CDR3 has 15 amino acids. The CDR3 DNA is TGCGCCAGCAGCGGTGGAGTGTACAGTGCCGATGAGCAGTTCTTC. This translates into CASSGGVYSADEQFF.

This clonotype has more than one count but fewer than ten. The rearrangement joins TRBV6-5 to TRBJ1-1, with D maybe TRBD1 (6 bases). Germline lookup yields CDR1 MNHEY and CDR2 SVGAGI. V lost 2 bases to trimming and J lost 1 base, with 8 bases between them. The CDR3 totals 14 residues. The CDR3 nucleotides read TGTGCCAGCAGTTACCTGACAGGGAACACTGAAGCTTTCTTT. Translated, it gives CASSYLTGNTEAFF.

This clonotype was seen a few times. The chain has TRBV5-1 and TRBJ2-7, with 9 bases aligning to TRBD1. V gave up 4 bases and J gave up 1 base; unmatched junction bases: 9. Germline V lookup: CDR1 SGHRS, CDR2 YFSETQ. The CDR3 is made up of 16 amino acids. CDR3 sequence reads: CASSIAPGQGSYEQYF. The DNA of the CDR3 is TGCGCCAGCAGCATAGCCCCGGGACAGGGATCCTACGAGCAGTACTTC.

This clonotype showed up many times. V usage is TRBV5-1 and J usage is TRBJ1-1; D remains unclear. Trimming removed 0 bases from V and 1 base from J, with 4 bases in between. There are 13 residues in the CDR3. The germline V gene has CDR1 SGHRS and CDR2 YFSETQ. DNA for the CDR3: TGCGCCAGCAGCTTGGACTCGAACACTGAAGCTTTCTTT. It translates to CASSLDSNTEAFF. Supplemented by reference TRBV5-1 and TRBJ1-1, the full variable domain reads KAGVTQTPRYLIKTRGQQVTLSCSPISGHRSVSWYQQTPGQGLQFLFEYFSETQRNKGNFPGRFSGRQFSNSRSEMNVSTLELGDSALYLCASSLDSNTEAFFGQGTRLTVV.

This clonotype was counted at least ten times. The chain recombines TRBV7-6 with TRBJ1-1; maybe TRBD1 (6 bases). The V gene lost 6 bases and the J gene lost 3 bases, with 11 bases spanning the gap. The length of the CDR3 is 13 residues. Germline V CDR1 and CDR2: SGHVS, FNYEAQ. In DNA form, the CDR3 reads TGTGCCAGCAGTTCTTACAGGGACACTGAAGCTTTCTTT. Translating gives CASSSYRDTEAFF.

This clonotype was observed many times. The rearrangement joins TRBV24-1 to TRBJ2-5; D tentatively fits TRBD1 or TRBD2 (5 bases each). Per the germline V gene, CDR1 is KGHDR and CDR2 is SFDVKD. Trimming left V 5 bases short and J 2 bases short, with 14 bases between. The CDR3 covers 15 residues. The CDR3 spells CATSASGAAQETQYF. CDR3 nucleotides: TGTGCCACCAGTGCGTCCGGGGCAGCACAAGAGACCCAGTACTTC.

This clonotype occurred a few times. The chain has TRBV19 and TRBJ2-1, with D possibly being TRBD1 (5 bases). This CDR3 is 13 amino acids long. V shed 5 bases and J shed 4 bases, with 9 bases lying between them. Germline values: CDR1 LNHDA, CDR2 SQIVND (reference sequence). For the CDR3, the DNA is TGTGCCAGTAGTTCCCAGGGATACAATGAGCAGTTCTTC. This sequence encodes CASSSQGYNEQFF.

This clonotype has a count of ten or more. The chain uses TRBV5-1 and TRBJ2-5, with D maybe TRBD2 (6 bases). Per the germline V gene, CDR1 is SGHRS and CDR2 is YFSETQ. V shed 0 bases and J shed 4 bases, with 16 bases lying between them. CDR3 length: 16 residues. CDR3 bases: TGCGCCAGCAGCTTGGAGTTCGTGGAGGGCCCAGAGACCCAGTACTTC. Amino acids: CASSLEFVEGPETQYF. Drawing the rest from reference TRBV5-1 and TRBJ2-5, the complete variable domain is KAGVTQTPRYLIKTRGQQVTLSCSPISGHRSVSWYQQTPGQGLQFLFEYFSETQRNKGNFPGRFSGRQFSNSRSEMNVSTLELGDSALYLCASSLEFVEGPETQYFGPGTRLLVL.

This clonotype showed up many times. The V call is TRBV6-5, the J call TRBJ2-1; D is unresolved. The CDR3 covers 13 residues. V lost 2 bases, J lost 4 bases, and 6 bases lay in between. Germline V gene lookup returns CDR1 MNHEY and CDR2 SVGAGI. CDR3: CASSYDGYNEQFF. The CDR3 region has the DNA TGTGCCAGCAGTTACGACGGGTACAATGAGCAGTTCTTC.

This clonotype was seen at least ten times. The gene calls are TRBV20-1 and TRBJ2-7, with D perhaps matching TRBD2 (6 bases). This CDR3 is built from 14 residues. V dropped 3 bases and J dropped 6 bases, with 18 bases sitting between them. Per the germline V gene, CDR1 is DFQATT and CDR2 is SNEGSKA (reference sequence). The CDR3: CSASSSVIYGEQYF. The CDR3 DNA is TGCAGTGCTAGTTCTAGCGTGATTTATGGCGAGCAGTACTTC.

This clonotype was counted many times. This chain links TRBV12-3 or TRBV12-4 with TRBJ2-7; 8 bases match TRBD1. The CDR3 contains 14 residues. The J segment lost 2 bases and the V segment lost 6 bases, leaving 6 bases of the junction unmatched. CDR3 sequence: CASRKQGAAYEQYF. In DNA, the CDR3 is TGTGCCAGCAGAAAGCAGGGGGCGGCCTACGAGCAGTACTTC.

This clonotype came up a few times. The genes are TRBV7-6 and TRBJ2-3; 10 bases are a match to TRBD2. V dropped 5 bases and J dropped 0; count of bases not matched to a gene: 14. The V gene's germline CDR1 is SGHVS and CDR2 FNYEAQ. The CDR3 has 19 amino acids. The CDR3 region is CASSPRSASGGSSTDTQYF. CDR3 DNA: TGTGCCAGCAGCCCCCGGTCGGCTAGCGGGGGATCTAGCACAGATACGCAGTATTTT. Drawing the rest from reference TRBV7-6 and TRBJ2-3, the complete variable domain is GAGVSQSPRYKVTKRGQDVALRCDPISGHVSLYWYRQALGQGPEFLTYFNYEAQQDKSGLPNDRFSAERPEGSISTLTIQRTEQRDSAMYRCASSPRSASGGSSTDTQYFGPGTRLTVL.

A few counts support this clonotype. The rearrangement joins TRBV5-1 to TRBJ1-5; D unclear. Trimming left V 1 base short and J 0 bases short, with 2 bases between. The CDR3 sequence is 13 residues long. CDR1 SGHRS and CDR2 YFSETQ come from the germline V gene. The CDR3 DNA sequence: TGCGCCAGCAGCTTGTTTAGCAATCAGCCCCAGCATTTT. This sequence encodes CASSLFSNQPQHF.

The CDR3 reads CASSFVGQGNGYTF. In DNA, the CDR3 is TGTGCCAGCAGCTTCGTGGGACAGGGGAACGGCTACACCTTC. V is TRBV5-4 and J is TRBJ1-2; TRBD1 matches at 10 bases. V was pared by 2 bases and J by 8 bases, with 6 bases of the junction left unmatched. The germline V gene encodes CDR1 SGHNT and CDR2 YYREEE (reference sequence). The CDR3 is 14 amino acids.